Listed here are 18 T cell receptor beta chains from one sample, sequenced in a study of beta chain features in type 1 diabetes. Which antigens these TCRs recognize remains unknown. Study-wide results and caveats: Moderate but significant shortening of TCRB CDR3s was recorded in all four CD4+ subsets from Type 1 diabetes patients.

The sequenced template was cDNA made from the entire isolated RNA. Repertoires were generated with immunoSEQ multiplex PCR, while TCRdb's copy carries only in-frame clones and drops some. The data contain 640,000 or so clones, under 15% of them singletons. The sequencing sample was made of naive CD4+ T cells from blood. These TCRs come from a man in his late teens or twenties with type 1 diabetes.

V and J are TRBV29-1 and TRBJ2-1, with D possibly being TRBD1 (6 bases). V was shortened by 3 bases and J by 8 bases, with 14 bases between the two germline ends. The V gene's germline CDR1 is SQVTM and CDR2 ANQGSEA. This CDR3 spans 13 amino acids. In DNA, the CDR3 is TGCAGCGTTGATTCACAGGGATGGGATGAGCAGTTCTTC. This codes for CSVDSQGWDEQFF.

Concerning this clone itself: The sample carries other DNA sequences with the same CDR3. V usage is TRBV19 and J usage is TRBJ2-7; 8 bases fit TRBD1. The V and J ends lost 4 bases and 4 bases, in that order; junction bases with no gene match: 6. The CDR3 spans 14 residues. Germline V gene data show CDR1 as LNHDA and CDR2 as SQIVND (reference sequence). CDR3 protein: CASSTGQGGYEQYF. For the CDR3, the DNA is TGTGCCAGTAGTACCGGACAGGGTGGGTACGAGCAGTACTTC.

This clone turned up a few times. The chain employs TRBV15 and TRBJ1-5; possibly TRBD1 for D (5 bases). Trimming removed 0 bases from V and 8 bases from J, with 11 bases in between. The CDR3 contains 14 residues. CDR1 and CDR2 (germline): LNHNV, YYDKDF (reference sequence). The CDR3 bases are TGTGCCACCAGCAGAGATGGCGGGGGGGAGCCCCAGCATTTT. Translation: CATSRDGGGEPQHF.

The chain has TRBV9 and TRBJ2-3; perhaps D is TRBD1 or TRBD2 (6 bases each). This CDR3 is 15 amino acids long. Trimming took off 6 bases at V and 0 bases at J, with 14 bases between the two ends. Germline V gene lookup returns CDR1 SGDLS and CDR2 YYNGEE. The CDR3 nucleotides read TGTGCCAGCAATTTAGGGGGGACTAGCACAGATACGCAGTATTTT. Its protein is CASNLGGTSTDTQYF.

This clone was picked up a small number of times. The chain employs TRBV9 and TRBJ2-1, with 7 bases matching TRBD1. The CDR3 covers 16 residues. The junction had 11 bases not matched to a gene; V was cut back by 3 bases and J by 5 bases. Germline V gene data show CDR1 as SGDLS and CDR2 as YYNGEE. CDR3 in amino acids: CASSAAGTELNNEQFF. CDR3 sequence (DNA): TGTGCCAGCAGCGCGGCCGGGACAGAGCTTAACAATGAGCAGTTCTTC.

The rearrangement joins TRBV7-9 to TRBJ2-6; TRBD1 aligns across 7 bases. Unmatched junction bases numbered 4, after V lost 6 bases and J lost 2 bases. There are 15 residues in the CDR3. CDR1 and CDR2 (germline): SEHNR, FQNEAQ (reference sequence). The CDR3 protein is CASSIDRAGANVLTF. For the CDR3, the DNA is TGTGCCAGCAGTATTGACAGGGCTGGGGCCAACGTCCTGACTTTC.

This clone was observed a few times. The chain carries TRBV7-9 and TRBJ1-2; 7 bases match TRBD1. V lost 3 bases, J lost 6 bases, and 7 bases stayed unmatched. The length of the CDR3 is 14 residues. CDR1 and CDR2 from the germline V gene are SEHNR and FQNEAQ (reference sequence). The CDR3 is CASSFGAGTDGYTF. Here the CDR3 DNA reads TGTGCCAGCAGCTTTGGGGCAGGGACAGATGGCTACACCTTC.

The rearrangement uses TRBV6-1 and TRBJ1-5, with D uncertain. V lost 3 bases to trimming and J lost 7 bases, with 13 bases between them. Germline lookup yields CDR1 MNHNS and CDR2 SASEGT. CDR3 length: 14 residues. CDR3 amino acids: CASSETRGWQPQHF. In nucleotides, the CDR3 is TGTGCCAGCAGTGAGACACGAGGGTGGCAGCCCCAGCATTTT.

The gene calls are TRBV23-1 and TRBJ2-1; perhaps TRBD2 as D (6 bases). TRBV23-1 is designated an ORF whose function remains uncertain. The ends were cut back, 6 bases at V and 0 bases at J, with 18 bases in the middle. The CDR3 loop spans 17 amino acids. The CDR3 bases are TGCGCCAGCAGCCCTTTTAGCGGATTTAGCTCCTACAATGAGCAGTTCTTC. Protein sequence: CASSPFSGFSSYNEQFF.

This chain connects TRBV11-2 to TRBJ2-5; 9 bases are a match to TRBD1. The CDR3 contains 18 residues. CDR1 is SGHAT and CDR2 is FQNNGV in the germline V gene. The trim removed 3 bases at V and 3 bases at J, leaving 14 bases unmatched. CDR3 amino acids: CASSFLKLTRDREETQYF. The CDR3 DNA reads as TGTGCCAGCAGCTTCTTAAAACTAACCCGGGACAGGGAAGAGACCCAGTACTTC.

Turning to this clone: The sample has other DNA sequences that encode this CDR3 too. The genes are TRBV5-1 and TRBJ2-5; a weak D match, TRBD1 (6 bases). V shed 0 bases and J shed 4 bases, with 7 bases lying between them. The CDR3 extends over 13 amino acids. Germline CDR1 reads SGHRS; CDR2 reads YFSETQ. The CDR3 nucleotides read TGCGCCAGCAGCTTGGTAGGGGGAGAGACCCAGTACTTC. This translates into CASSLVGGETQYF.

CDR3 residues: CAWSGTGLGKLFF. The DNA of the CDR3 is TGTGCCTGGAGTGGGACAGGATTAGGAAAACTGTTTTTT. The rearrangement links TRBV30 to TRBJ1-4, with 7 bases matching TRBD1. Per germline, CDR1 GTSNPN and CDR2 SVGIG (reference sequence). CDR3 length: 13 amino acids. The junction had 6 bases not matched to a gene; V was cut back by 1 base and J by 10 bases. The whole variable domain, filled in from reference TRBV30 and TRBJ1-4, reads SQTIHQWPATLVQPVGSPLSLECTVEGTSNPNLYWYRQAAGRGLQLLFYSVGIGQISSEVPQNLSASRPQDRQFILSSKKLLLSDSGFYLCAWSGTGLGKLFFGSGTQLSVL.

The gene calls are TRBV2 and TRBJ1-1, with D maybe TRBD1 (5 bases). This CDR3 is built from 12 residues. Trimming left V 8 bases short and J 3 bases short, with 10 bases between. Germline V gene data show CDR1 as SNHLY and CDR2 as FYNNEI. CDR3 region: CASHTGHTEAFF. DNA of the CDR3: TGTGCCAGCCATACGGGACACACTGAAGCTTTCTTT.

There are a few counts of this clone. V gene TRBV5-1 combines with J gene TRBJ2-1; the D is unclear. V was clipped by 3 bases and J by 0 bases, with 10 bases between them. This CDR3 region has 15 residues. CDR1 and CDR2 (germline): SGHRS, YFSETQ. CDR3 region: CASSSDGPSYNEQFF. CDR3 DNA sequence: TGCGCCAGCAGCTCGGACGGTCCCTCCTACAATGAGCAGTTCTTC.

This clone has just a few counts. The chain recombines TRBV9 with TRBJ1-1; no clear D. Per germline, CDR1 SGDLS and CDR2 YYNGEE. There are 11 residues in the CDR3. Deletions cut 3 bases from V and 5 bases from J, with 5 bases between. This chain's CDR3 is CASSAGTEAFF. The CDR3 coding sequence is TGTGCCAGCAGCGCCGGAACTGAAGCTTTCTTT. Full variable domain (rest looked up from reference TRBV9 and TRBJ1-1): DSGVTQTPKHLITATGQRVTLRCSPRSGDLSVYWYQQSLDQGLQFLIQYYNGEERAKGNILERFSAQQFPDLHSELNLSSLELGDSALYFCASSAGTEAFFGQGTRLTVV.

The genes are TRBV19 and TRBJ1-2; a weak D match, TRBD1 (5 bases). The CDR3 loop spans 14 amino acids. Germline lookup yields CDR1 LNHDA and CDR2 SQIVND (reference sequence). Trimming took off 5 bases at V and 0 bases at J, with 10 bases between the two ends. CDR3 DNA: TGTGCCAGTAGTGACCAGGGTGCTAACTATGGCTACACCTTC. It translates to CASSDQGANYGYTF.

This chain uses TRBV28 with TRBJ2-1; 11 bases line up with TRBD2. Germline trimming cut 2 bases from V and 5 bases from J; bases unmatched to any gene: 5. Germline values: CDR1 MDHEN, CDR2 SYDVKM. The CDR3 spans 16 residues. The CDR3 spells CASSLTGLAANNEQFF. The CDR3 DNA is TGTGCCAGCAGTTTAACGGGACTAGCGGCCAACAATGAGCAGTTCTTC. Full variable domain (outside the CDR3, taken from reference TRBV28 and TRBJ2-1): DVKVTQSSRYLVKRTGEKVFLECVQDMDHENMFWYRQDPGLGLRLIYFSYDVKMKEKGDIPEGYSVSREKKERFSLILESASTNQTSMYLCASSLTGLAANNEQFFGPGTRLTVL.

This clone has a handful of counts. Additional DNA sequences in this sample encode the identical CDR3. This chain links TRBV7-9 with TRBJ2-5; D remains unclear. Per germline, CDR1 SEHNR and CDR2 FQNEAQ (reference sequence). This CDR3 region has 13 residues. Trimming took 1 base from V and 4 from J, leaving 7 bases between them. CDR3 residues: CASSLVPLETQYF. Written as DNA, the CDR3 is TGTGCCAGCAGCTTAGTCCCTCTAGAGACCCAGTACTTC. Looking up the rest from reference TRBV7-9 and TRBJ2-5 gives the full variable domain: DTGVSQNPRHKITKRGQNVTFRCDPISEHNRLYWYRQTLGQGPEFLTYFQNEAQLEKSRLLSDRFSAERPKGSFSTLEIQRTEQGDSAMYLCASSLVPLETQYFGPGTRLLVL.